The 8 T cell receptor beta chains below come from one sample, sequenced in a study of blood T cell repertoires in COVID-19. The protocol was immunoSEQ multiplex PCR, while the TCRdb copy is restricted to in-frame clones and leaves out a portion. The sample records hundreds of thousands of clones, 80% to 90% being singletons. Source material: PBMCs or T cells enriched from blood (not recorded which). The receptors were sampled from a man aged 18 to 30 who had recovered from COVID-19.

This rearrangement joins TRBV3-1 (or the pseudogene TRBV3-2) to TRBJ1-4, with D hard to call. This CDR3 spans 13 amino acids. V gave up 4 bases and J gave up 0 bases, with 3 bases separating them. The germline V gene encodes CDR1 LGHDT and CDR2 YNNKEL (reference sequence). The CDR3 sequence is CASSLSTNEKLFF. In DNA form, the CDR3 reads TGTGCCAGCAGCCTCTCAACTAATGAAAAACTGTTTTTT.

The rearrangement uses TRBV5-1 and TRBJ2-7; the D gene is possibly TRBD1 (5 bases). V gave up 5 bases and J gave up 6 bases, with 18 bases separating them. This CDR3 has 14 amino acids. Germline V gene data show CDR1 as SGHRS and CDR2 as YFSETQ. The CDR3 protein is CASRGEGSLREQYF. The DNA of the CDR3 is TGCGCCAGCAGAGGGGAAGGATCCTTACGCGAGCAGTACTTC.

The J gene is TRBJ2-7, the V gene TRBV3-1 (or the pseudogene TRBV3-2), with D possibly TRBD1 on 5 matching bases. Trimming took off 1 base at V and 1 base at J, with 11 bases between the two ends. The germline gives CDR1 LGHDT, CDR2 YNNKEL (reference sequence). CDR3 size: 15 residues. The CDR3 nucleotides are TGTGCCAGCAGCCAAGCCAGGGCTGGTTCCTACGAGCAGTACTTC. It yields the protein CASSQARAGSYEQYF.

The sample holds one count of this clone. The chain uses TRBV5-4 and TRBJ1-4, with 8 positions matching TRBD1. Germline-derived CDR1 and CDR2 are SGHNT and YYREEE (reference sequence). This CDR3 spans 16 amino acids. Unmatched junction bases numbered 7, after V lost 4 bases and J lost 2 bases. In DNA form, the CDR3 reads TGTGCCAGCAGCCAGACAGGGGAGGGGACTAATGAAAAACTGTTTTTT. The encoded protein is CASSQTGEGTNEKLFF. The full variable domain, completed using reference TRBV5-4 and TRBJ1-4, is ETGVTQSPTHLIKTRGQQVTLRCSSQSGHNTVSWYQQALGQGPQFIFQYYREEENGRGNFPPRFSGLQFPNYSSELNVNALELDDSALYLCASSQTGEGTNEKLFFGSGTQLSVL.

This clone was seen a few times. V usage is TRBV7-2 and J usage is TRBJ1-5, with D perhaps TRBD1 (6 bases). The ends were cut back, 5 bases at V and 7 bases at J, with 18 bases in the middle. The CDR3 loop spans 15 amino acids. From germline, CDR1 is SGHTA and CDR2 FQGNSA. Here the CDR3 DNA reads TGTGCCAGCAGCCCCGGGGGGGCAGGGGACCAGCCCCAGCATTTT. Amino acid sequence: CASSPGGAGDQPQHF.

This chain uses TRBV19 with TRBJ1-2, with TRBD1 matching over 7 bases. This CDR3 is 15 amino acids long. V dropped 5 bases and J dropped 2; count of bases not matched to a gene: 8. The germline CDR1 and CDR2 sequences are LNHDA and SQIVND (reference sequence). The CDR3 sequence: CASSLQGSGNYGYTF. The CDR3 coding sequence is TGTGCCAGTAGTTTACAGGGGTCGGGAAACTATGGCTACACCTTC. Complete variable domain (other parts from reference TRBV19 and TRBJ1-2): DGGITQSPKYLFRKEGQNVTLSCEQNLNHDAMYWYRQDPGQGLRLIYYSQIVNDFQKGDIAEGYSVSREKKESFPLTVTSAQKNPTAFYLCASSLQGSGNYGYTFGSGTRLTVV.

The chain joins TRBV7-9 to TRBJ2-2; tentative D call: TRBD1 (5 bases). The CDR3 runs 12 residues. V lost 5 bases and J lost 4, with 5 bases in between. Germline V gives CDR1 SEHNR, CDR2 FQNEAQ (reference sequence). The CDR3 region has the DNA TGTGCCAGCAGCCAGGGCACCGGGGAGCTGTTTTTT. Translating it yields CASSQGTGELFF.

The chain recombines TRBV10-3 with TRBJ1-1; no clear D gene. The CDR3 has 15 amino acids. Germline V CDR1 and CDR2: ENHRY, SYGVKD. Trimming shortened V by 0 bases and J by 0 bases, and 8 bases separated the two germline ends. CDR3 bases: TGTGCCATCAGTGAGTCGACAAAGATGAACACTGAAGCTTTCTTT. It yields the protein CAISESTKMNTEAFF.